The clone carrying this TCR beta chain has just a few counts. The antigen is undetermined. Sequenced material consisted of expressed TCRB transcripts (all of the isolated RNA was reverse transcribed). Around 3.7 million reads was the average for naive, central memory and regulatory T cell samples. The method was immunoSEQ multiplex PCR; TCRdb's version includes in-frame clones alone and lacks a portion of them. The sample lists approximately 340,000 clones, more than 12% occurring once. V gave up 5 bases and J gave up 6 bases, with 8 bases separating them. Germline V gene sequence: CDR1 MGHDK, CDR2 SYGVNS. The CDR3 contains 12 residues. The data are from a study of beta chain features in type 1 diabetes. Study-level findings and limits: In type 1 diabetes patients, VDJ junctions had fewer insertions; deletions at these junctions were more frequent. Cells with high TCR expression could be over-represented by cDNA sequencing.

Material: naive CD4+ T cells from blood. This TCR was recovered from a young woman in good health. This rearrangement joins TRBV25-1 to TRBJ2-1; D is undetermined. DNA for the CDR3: TGTGCCAGCAGTTCGAGAGGCAATGAGCAGTTCTTC. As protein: CASSSRGNEQFF.